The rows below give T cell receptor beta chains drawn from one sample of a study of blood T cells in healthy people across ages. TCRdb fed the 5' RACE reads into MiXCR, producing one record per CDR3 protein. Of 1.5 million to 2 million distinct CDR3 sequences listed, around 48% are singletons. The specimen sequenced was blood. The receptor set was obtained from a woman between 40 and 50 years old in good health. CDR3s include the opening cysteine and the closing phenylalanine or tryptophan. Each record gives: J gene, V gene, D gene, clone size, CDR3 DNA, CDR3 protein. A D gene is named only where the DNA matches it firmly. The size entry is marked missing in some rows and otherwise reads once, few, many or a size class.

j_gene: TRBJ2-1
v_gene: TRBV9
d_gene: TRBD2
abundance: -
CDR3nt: TGTGCCAGCAGCGTATTTCTAAGCGGGGTCTACAATGAGCAGTTCTTC
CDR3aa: CASSVFLSGVYNEQFF

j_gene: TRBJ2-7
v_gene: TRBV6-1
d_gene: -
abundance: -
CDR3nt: TGTGCCAGCAGAACGACAGACAGCTCCTACGAGCAGTACTTC
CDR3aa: CASRTTDSSYEQYF

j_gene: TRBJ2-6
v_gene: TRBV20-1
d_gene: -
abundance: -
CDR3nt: TGCAGTGCTAGAGGAAGGAAAGGGGAAGCCTCTGGGGCCAACGTCCTGACTTTC
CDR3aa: CSARGRKGEASGANVLTF

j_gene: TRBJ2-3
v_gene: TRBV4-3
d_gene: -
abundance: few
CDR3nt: TGCGCCAGCAGCCAAGATGGGGCAAACACAGATACGCAGTATTTT
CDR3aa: CASSQDGANTDTQYF

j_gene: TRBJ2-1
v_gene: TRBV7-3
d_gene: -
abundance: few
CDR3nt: TGTGCCAGCAGCTCCGAATATGCTAGCGAGCAGTTCTTC
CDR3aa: CASSSEYASEQFF

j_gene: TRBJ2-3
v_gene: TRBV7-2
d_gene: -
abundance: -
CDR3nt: TGTGCCAGCGTCCCTTCTGGGGGATTAGATACGCAGTATTTT
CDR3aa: CASVPSGGLDTQYF

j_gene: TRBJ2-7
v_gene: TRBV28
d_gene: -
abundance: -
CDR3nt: TGTGTCAACAGTCCCCGACACGTCTCCTACAATGAGCAGTACTTC
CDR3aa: CVNSPRHVSYNEQYF

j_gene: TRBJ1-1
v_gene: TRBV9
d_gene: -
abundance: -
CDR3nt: TGTGCCAGCAGCGCATTACTGGTGGGGGGAGTAAACACTGAAGCTTTCTTT
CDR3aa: CASSALLVGGVNTEAFF

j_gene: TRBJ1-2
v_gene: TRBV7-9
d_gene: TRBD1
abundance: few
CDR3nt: TGTGCCAGCAGCCCCTGGGGGACAGGGGGCTTGAGTGGCTACACCTTC
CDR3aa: CASSPWGTGGLSGYTF

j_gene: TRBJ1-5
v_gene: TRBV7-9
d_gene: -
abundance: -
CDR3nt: TGTGCCAGCAGCCACGAGCTCTCCAGTCAGCCCCAGCATTTT
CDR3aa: CASSHELSSQPQHF

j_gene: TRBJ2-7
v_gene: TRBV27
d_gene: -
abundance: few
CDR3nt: TGTGCCAGCAGCCGTCCGGGACTCGGAACCTACGAGCAGTACTTC
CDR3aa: CASSRPGLGTYEQYF

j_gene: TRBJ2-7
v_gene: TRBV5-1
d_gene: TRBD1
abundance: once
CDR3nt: TGCGCCAGCAACCCTGGGACAGGCCCCCTCTACGAGCAGTACTTC
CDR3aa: CASNPGTGPLYEQYF

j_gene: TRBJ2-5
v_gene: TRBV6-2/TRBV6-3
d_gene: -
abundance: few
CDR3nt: TGTGCCAGCAGTTACTCGAAGGTGGAAGAGACCCAGTACTTC
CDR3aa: CASSYSKVEETQYF

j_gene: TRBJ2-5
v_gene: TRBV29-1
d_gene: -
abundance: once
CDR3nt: TGCAGCGTTGATTTCCGTGAGCAGTACTTC
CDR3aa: CSVDFREQYF

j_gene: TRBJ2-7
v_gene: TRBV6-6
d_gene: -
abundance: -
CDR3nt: TGTGCCAGCTACGACATAGCTGGGAATCCCTACAATGAGCAGTACTTC
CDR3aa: CASYDIAGNPYNEQYF

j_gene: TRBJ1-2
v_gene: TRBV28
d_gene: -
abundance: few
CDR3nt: TGTGCCAGCAGCCTTGAACAGAGGTCCCTTAACTATGGCTACACCTTC
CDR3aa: CASSLEQRSLNYGYTF

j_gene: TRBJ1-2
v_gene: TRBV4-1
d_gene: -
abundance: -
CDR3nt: TGCGCCAGCAGCCCGTTAGGCGGGGTTTCCTATGGCTACACCTTC
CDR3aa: CASSPLGGVSYGYTF

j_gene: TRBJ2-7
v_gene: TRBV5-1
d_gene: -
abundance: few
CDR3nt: TGCGCCAGCAGCTTCGACAGCGTGATGTACGAGCAGTACTTC
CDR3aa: CASSFDSVMYEQYF

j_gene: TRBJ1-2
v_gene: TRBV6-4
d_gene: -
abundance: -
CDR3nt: TGTGCCAGCAGTGACAGAGGAGGTACTAATGGCTATGGCTACACCTTC
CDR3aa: CASSDRGGTNGYGYTF

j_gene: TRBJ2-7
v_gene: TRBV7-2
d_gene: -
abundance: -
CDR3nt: TGTGCCAGCAGCTTAGGGGGGATGCAATCTTACGAGCAGTACTTC
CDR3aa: CASSLGGMQSYEQYF

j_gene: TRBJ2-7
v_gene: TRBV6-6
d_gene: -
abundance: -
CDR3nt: TGTGCCAGCAGTTACGCGATCCGGGACACCGGCGAGCAGTACTTC
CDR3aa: CASSYAIRDTGEQYF

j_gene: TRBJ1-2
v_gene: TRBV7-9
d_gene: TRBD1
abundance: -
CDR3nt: TGTGCCAGCAGCTTCGTGGACAGGGGCTATGGCTACACCTTC
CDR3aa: CASSFVDRGYGYTF

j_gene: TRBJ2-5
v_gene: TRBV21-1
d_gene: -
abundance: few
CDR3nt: TGTGCCAGCATCACTAGCGGAGGAAGAGAGACCCAGTACTTC
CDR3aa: CASITSGGRETQYF

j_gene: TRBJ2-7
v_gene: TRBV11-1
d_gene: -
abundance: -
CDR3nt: TGTGCCAGCAGCCGGGTCCTTTACGAGCAGTACTTC
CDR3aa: CASSRVLYEQYF

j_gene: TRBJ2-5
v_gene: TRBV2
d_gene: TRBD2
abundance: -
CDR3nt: TGTGCCAGCAGTGAATACGGTCTCGGGGGGGCAGGGGAGACCCAGTACTTC
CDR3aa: CASSEYGLGGAGETQYF

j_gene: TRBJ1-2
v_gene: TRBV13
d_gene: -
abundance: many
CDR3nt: TGTGCCAGCAGCTCCGACAGAGTCTATGGCTACACCTTC
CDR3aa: CASSSDRVYGYTF

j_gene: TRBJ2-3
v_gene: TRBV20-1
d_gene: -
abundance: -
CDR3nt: TGCAGTGCTAGAGGTCCTCATTCGTCGAATAGCCTTAGCACAGATACGCAGTATTTT
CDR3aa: CSARGPHSSNSLSTDTQYF

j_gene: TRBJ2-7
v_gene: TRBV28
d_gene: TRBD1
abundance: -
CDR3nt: TGTGCCAGCAGTTTACTGACCCTGGGACAGAGATACGAGCAGTACTTC
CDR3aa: CASSLLTLGQRYEQYF

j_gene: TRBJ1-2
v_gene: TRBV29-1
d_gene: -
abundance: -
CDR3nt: TGCAGCGTTGGCCGATCTGAAGGCTACACCTTC
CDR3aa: CSVGRSEGYTF

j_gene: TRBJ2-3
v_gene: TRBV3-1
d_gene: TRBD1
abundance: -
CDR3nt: TGTGCCAGCAGCCCGGAGAGCGAATTTACAGGGGGAGGAACAGATACGCAGTATTTT
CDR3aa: CASSPESEFTGGGTDTQYF

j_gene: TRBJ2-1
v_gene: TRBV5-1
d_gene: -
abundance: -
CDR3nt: TGCGCCAGCAGCACCCCGAGGGAGGCCGCGTACAATGAGCAGTTCTTC
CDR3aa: CASSTPREAAYNEQFF

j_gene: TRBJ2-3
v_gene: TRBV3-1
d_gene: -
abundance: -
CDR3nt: TGTGCCAGCAGCCAAGGGTACGGGTTTAGGCAGTATTTT
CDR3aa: CASSQGYGFRQYF

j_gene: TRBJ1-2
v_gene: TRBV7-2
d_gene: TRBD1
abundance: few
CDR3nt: TGTGCCAGCAGCCCTGGGACAGGGGGCTTAACCTATGGCTACACCTTC
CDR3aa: CASSPGTGGLTYGYTF

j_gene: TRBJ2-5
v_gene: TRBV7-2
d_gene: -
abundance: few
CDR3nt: TGTGCCAGCAGCAAAGGGGGGGCAGAGACCCAGTACTTC
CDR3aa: CASSKGGAETQYF

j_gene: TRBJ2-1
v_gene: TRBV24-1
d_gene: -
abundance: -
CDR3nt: TGTGCCACCAGTGACTCAAGCAGGGTCTCCTACAATGAGCAGTTCTTC
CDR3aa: CATSDSSRVSYNEQFF